This TCR beta chain was sequenced during a study of OX40 agonist ivuxolimab in advanced cancers. About the study: Males comprised 82.7% of the group, whose mean age was 60 years (range about 20 to 79). Partial responses occurred in Three dose-escalation patients, one with hepatocellular carcinoma and two with cutaneous melanoma.

Assay used: immunoSEQ multiplex PCR; TCRdb lists only in-frame clones, some missing. Of about 48,000 clones in the sample, about three quarters were seen once. Study-level results: On average, CD8+ T cells had more expanded clones than CD4+.

The length of the CDR3 is 15 residues. The ends lost 4 bases at V and 0 bases at J; junction bases unmatched: 5. Germline V CDR1 and CDR2: SGHNT, YYREEE (reference sequence). About this clone: Its antigen is not known.

The sequence came from an adult with an advanced solid tumor such as melanoma, head and neck, liver or kidney cancer. Sequencing was performed on CD4+ or CD8+ T cells sorted from blood, taken in a trial of the OX40 agonist ivuxolimab. This sequence joins TRBV5-4 and TRBJ1-2, with 8 bases identical to TRBD1. The CDR3 sequence: CASSPGQAPNYGYTF. The CDR3 DNA reads as TGTGCCAGCAGCCCGGGACAGGCCCCTAACTATGGCTACACCTTC.